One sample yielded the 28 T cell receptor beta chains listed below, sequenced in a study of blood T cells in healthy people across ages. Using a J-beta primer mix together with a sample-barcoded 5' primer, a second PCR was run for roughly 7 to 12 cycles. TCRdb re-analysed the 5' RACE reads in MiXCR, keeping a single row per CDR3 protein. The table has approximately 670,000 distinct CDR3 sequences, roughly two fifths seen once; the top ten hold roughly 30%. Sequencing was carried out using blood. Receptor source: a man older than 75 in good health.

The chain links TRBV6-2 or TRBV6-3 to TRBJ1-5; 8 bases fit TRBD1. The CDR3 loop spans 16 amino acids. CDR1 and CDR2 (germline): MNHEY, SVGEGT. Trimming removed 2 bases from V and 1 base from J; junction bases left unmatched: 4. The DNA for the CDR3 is TGTGCCAGCAGTTACAGGGACAGGTTAAGCAATCAGCCCCAGCATTTT. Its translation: CASSYRDRLSNQPQHF.

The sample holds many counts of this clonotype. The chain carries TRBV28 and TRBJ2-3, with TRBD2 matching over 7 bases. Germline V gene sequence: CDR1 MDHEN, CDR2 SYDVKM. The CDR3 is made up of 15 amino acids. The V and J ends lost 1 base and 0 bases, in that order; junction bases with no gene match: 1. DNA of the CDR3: TGTGCCAGCAGTTTATTGGGGGGGAGCACAGATACGCAGTATTTT. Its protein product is CASSLLGGSTDTQYF.

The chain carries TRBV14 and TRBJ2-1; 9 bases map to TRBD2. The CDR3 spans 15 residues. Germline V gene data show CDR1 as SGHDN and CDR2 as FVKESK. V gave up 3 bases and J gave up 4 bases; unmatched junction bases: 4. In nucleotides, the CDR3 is TGTGCCAGCAGCCAGACTAGCGGAGTTTACAATGAGCAGTTCTTC. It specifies CASSQTSGVYNEQFF.

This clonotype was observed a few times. CDR3 protein: CASSLAPAGGSDTQYF. CDR3 DNA sequence: TGTGCCAGCAGCTTAGCCCCAGCGGGGGGCTCAGATACGCAGTATTTT. The chain has TRBV7-2 and TRBJ2-3, with 9 nucleotides matching TRBD2. This CDR3 comprises 16 residues. In germline, CDR1 is SGHTA, CDR2 FQGNSA. Losses at the gene ends were 0 bases for V and 4 bases for J; bases not matched to a gene: 5.

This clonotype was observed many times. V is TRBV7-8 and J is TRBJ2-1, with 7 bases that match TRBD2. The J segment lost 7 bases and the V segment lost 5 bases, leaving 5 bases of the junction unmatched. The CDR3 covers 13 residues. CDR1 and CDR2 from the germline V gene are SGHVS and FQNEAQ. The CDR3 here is CASSVGLPNEQFF. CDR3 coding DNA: TGTGCCAGCAGCGTGGGACTACCAAATGAGCAGTTCTTC.

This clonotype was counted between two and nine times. The CDR3 DNA is TGTGCCAGCAGTTGGATTAAGCAAAGGAACACCGGGGAGCTGTTTTTT. Translating gives CASSWIKQRNTGELFF. The chain is built from TRBV28 and TRBJ2-2; D is ambiguous. This CDR3 region has 16 residues. Trimming shortened V by 4 bases and J by 1 base, and 13 bases separated the two germline ends. Germline-derived CDR1 and CDR2 are MDHEN and SYDVKM. Full variable domain (outside the CDR3, taken from reference TRBV28 and TRBJ2-2): DVKVTQSSRYLVKRTGEKVFLECVQDMDHENMFWYRQDPGLGLRLIYFSYDVKMKEKGDIPEGYSVSREKKERFSLILESASTNQTSMYLCASSWIKQRNTGELFFGEGSRLTVL.

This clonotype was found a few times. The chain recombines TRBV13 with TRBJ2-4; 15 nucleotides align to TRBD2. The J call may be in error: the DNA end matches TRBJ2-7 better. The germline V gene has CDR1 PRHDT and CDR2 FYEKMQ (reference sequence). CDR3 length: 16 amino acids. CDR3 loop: CASSLWTSGGVHEQYF. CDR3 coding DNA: TGTGCCAGCAGCCTCTGGACTAGCGGGGGGGTCCACGAGCAGTACTTC.

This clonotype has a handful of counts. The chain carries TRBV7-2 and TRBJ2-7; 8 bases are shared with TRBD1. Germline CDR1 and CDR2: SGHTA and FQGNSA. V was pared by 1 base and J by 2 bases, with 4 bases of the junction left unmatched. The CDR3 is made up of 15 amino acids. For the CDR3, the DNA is TGTGCCAGCAGCTTAGGACAGGGGCGTCCCTACGAGCAGTACTTC. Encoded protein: CASSLGQGRPYEQYF.

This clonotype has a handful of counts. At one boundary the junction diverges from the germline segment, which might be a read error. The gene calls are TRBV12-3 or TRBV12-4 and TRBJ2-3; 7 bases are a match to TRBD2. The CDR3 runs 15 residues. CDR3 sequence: CASSLGGGSTDAQYF. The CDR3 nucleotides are TGTGCCAGCAGTTTGGGAGGCGGGAGCACAGATGCGCAGTATTTT.

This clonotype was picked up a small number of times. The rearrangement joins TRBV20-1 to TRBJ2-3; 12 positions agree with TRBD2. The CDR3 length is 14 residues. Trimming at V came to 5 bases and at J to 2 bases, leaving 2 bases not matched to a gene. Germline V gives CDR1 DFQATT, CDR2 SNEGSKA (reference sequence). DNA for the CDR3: TGCAGTGCTGGACTAGCGGGGACCACAGATACGCAGTATTTT. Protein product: CSAGLAGTTDTQYF.

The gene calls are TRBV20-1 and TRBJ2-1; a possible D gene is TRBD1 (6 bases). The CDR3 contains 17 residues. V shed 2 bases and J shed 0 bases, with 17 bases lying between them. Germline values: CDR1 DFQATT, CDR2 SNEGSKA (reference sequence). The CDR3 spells CSARTNRVPNSYNEQFF. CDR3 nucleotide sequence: TGCAGTGCTAGAACTAACAGGGTACCCAACTCCTACAATGAGCAGTTCTTC.

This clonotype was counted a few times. CDR3 coding DNA: TGTGCCAGCACCCTTACAGGGGAGAATTCACCCCTCCACTTT. This codes for CASTLTGENSPLHF. The chain couples TRBV6-6 to TRBJ1-6; the match to TRBD1 covers 7 bases. The CDR3 runs to 14 residues. CDR1 MNHNY and CDR2 SVGAGI come from the germline V gene (reference sequence). Unmatched junction bases numbered 7, after V lost 7 bases and J lost 7 bases.

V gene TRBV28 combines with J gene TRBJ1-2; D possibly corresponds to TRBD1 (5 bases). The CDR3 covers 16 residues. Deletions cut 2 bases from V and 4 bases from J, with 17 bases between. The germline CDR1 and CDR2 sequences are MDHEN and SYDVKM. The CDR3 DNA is TGTGCCAGCAGTTTAAGATTCTCAGGGCAATCCTATGGCTACACCTTC. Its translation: CASSLRFSGQSYGYTF.

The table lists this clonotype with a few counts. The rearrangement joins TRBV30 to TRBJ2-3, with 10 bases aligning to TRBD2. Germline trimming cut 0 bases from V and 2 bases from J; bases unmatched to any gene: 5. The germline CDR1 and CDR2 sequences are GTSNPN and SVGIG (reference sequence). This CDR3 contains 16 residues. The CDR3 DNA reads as TGTGCCTGGAGTGTACAAGCGGGGGGGCCCACAGATACGCAGTATTTT. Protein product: CAWSVQAGGPTDTQYF. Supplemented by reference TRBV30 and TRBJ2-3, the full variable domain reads SQTIHQWPATLVQPVGSPLSLECTVEGTSNPNLYWYRQAAGRGLQLLFYSVGIGQISSEVPQNLSASRPQDRQFILSSKKLLLSDSGFYLCAWSVQAGGPTDTQYFGPGTRLTVL.

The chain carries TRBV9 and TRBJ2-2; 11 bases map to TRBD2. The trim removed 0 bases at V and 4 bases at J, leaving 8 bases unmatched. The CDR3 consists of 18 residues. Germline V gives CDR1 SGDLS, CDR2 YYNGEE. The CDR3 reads CASSVVPSGGMGTGELFF. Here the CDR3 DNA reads TGTGCCAGCAGCGTAGTTCCTAGCGGGGGGATGGGCACCGGGGAGCTGTTTTTT.

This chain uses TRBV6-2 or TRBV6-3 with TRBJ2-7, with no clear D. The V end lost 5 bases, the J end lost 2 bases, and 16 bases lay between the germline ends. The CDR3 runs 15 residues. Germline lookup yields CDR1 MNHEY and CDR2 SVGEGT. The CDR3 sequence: CASSPSYTRTYEQYF. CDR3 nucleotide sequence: TGTGCCAGCAGTCCCTCGTACACCAGGACCTACGAGCAGTACTTC.

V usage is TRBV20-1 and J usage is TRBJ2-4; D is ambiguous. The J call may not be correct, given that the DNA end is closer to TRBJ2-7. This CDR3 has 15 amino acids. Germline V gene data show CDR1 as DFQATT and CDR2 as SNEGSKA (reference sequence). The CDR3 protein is CSARDVRKNVNEQYF. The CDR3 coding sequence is TGCAGTGCTAGAGATGTAAGGAAAAATGTAAACGAGCAGTACTTC.

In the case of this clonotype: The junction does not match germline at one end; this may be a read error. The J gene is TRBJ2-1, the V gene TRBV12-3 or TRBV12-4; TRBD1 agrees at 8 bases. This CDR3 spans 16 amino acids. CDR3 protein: CASSHGQGSSHNEQFF. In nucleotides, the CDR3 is TGTGCCAGCAGCCACGGACAGGGCAGCTCCCACAATGAGCAGTTCTTC.

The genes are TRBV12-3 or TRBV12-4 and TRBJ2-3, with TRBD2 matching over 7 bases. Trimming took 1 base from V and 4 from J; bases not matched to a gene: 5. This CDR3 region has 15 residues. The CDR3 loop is CASSLGLAFPDTQYF. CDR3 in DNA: TGTGCCAGCAGTTTAGGACTAGCATTCCCAGATACGCAGTATTTT.

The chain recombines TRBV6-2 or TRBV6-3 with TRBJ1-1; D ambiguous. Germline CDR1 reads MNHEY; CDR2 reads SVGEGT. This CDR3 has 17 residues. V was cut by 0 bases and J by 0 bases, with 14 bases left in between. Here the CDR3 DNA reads TGTGCCAGCAGTTACTCGATTGGGGAGGCGATGAACACTGAAGCTTTCTTT. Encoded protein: CASSYSIGEAMNTEAFF.

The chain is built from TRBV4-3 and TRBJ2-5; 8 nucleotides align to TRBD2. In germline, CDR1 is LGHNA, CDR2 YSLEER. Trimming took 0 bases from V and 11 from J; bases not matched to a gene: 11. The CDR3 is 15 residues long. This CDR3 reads CASSQDLSREGKQYF. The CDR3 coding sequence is TGCGCCAGCAGCCAAGATTTGAGCCGGGAGGGTAAGCAGTACTTC.

The CDR3 spells CTSSSPGVKTQYF. In DNA, the CDR3 is TGTACCAGCAGCTCCCCGGGGGTAAAGACCCAGTACTTC. The gene calls are TRBV7-2 and TRBJ2-5; tentative D call: TRBD2 (6 bases). V gave up 4 bases and J gave up 6 bases, with 12 bases separating them. From germline, CDR1 is SGHTA and CDR2 FQGNSA. CDR3 length: 13 amino acids.

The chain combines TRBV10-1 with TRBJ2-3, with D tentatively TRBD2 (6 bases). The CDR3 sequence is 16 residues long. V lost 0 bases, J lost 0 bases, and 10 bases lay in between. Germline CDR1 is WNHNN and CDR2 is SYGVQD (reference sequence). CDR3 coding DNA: TGCGCCAGCAGTGAGTCTAGCGGATACAGCACAGATACGCAGTATTTT. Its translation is CASSESSGYSTDTQYF.

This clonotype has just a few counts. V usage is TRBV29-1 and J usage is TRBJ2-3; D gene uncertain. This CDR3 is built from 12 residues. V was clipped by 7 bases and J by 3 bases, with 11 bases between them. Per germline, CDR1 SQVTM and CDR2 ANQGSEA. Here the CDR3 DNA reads TGCAGCGGCCTGCCGTCGACAGATACGCAGTATTTT. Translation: CSGLPSTDTQYF.

CDR3 amino acids: CAISGPVNTEAFF. The CDR3 coding sequence is TGTGCCATCAGTGGTCCTGTGAACACTGAAGCTTTCTTT. This chain connects TRBV10-3 to TRBJ1-1, with D unresolved. CDR3 length: 13 amino acids. Germline loops: CDR1 ENHRY, CDR2 SYGVKD. The germline V and J ends were trimmed by 4 bases and 0 bases, with 6 bases remaining between them.

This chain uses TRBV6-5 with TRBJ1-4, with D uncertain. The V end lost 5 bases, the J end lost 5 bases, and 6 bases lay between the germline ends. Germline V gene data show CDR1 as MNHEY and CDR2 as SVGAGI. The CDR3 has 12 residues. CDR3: CASSQRNEKLFF. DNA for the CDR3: TGTGCCAGCAGTCAAAGAAATGAAAAACTGTTTTTT.

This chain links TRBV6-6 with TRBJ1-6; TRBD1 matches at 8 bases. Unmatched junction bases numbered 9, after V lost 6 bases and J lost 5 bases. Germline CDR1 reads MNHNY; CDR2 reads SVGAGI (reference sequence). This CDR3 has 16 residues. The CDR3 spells CASRVGQGINNSPLHF. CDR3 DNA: TGTGCCAGCAGAGTTGGACAGGGAATAAATAATTCACCCCTCCACTTT.

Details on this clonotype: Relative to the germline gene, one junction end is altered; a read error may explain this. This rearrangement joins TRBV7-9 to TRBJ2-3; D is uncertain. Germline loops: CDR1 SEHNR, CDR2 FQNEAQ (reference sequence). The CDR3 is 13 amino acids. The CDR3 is CASSLGTTDAQYF. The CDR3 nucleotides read TGTGCCAGCAGCTTAGGGACCACAGATGCGCAGTATTTT.